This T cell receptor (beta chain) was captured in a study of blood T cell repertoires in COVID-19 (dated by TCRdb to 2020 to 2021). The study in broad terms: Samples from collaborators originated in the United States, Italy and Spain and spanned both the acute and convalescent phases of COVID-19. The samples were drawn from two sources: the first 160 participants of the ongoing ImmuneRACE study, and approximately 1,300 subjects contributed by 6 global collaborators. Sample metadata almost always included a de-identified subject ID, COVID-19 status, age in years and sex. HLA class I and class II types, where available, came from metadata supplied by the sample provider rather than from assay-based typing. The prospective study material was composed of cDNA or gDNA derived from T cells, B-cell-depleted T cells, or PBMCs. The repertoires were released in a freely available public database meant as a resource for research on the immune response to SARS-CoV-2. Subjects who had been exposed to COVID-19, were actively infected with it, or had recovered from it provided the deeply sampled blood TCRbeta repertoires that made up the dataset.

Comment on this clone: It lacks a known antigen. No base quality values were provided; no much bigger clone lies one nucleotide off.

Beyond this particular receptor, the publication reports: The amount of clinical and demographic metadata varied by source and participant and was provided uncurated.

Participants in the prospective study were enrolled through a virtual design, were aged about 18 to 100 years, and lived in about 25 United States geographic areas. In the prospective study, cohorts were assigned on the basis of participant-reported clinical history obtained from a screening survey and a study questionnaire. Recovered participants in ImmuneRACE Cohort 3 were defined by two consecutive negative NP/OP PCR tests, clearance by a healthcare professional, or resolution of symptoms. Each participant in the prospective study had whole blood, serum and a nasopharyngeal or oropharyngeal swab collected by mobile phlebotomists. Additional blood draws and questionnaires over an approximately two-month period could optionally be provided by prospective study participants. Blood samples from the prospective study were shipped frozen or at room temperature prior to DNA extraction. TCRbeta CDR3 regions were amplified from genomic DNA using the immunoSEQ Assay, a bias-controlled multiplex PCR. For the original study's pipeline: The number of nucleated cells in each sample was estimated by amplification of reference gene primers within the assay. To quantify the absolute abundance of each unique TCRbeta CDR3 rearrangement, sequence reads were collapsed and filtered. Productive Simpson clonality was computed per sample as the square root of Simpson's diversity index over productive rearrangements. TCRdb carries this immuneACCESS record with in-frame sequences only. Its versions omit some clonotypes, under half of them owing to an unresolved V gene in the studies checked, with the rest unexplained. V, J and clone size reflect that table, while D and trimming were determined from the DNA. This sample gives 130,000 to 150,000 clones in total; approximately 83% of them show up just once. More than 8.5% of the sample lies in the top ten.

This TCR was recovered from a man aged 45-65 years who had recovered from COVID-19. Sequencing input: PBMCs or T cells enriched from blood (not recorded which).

The DNA is as follows: TGTGCCAGCAGCCGGCTGTTAGACAGGGGGCGCGGTAGTGGGGCCAACGTCCTGACTTTC. The encoded protein is CASSRLLDRGRGSGANVLTF. The V and J segments used are TRBV5-4 and TRBJ2-6, with 10 bases matching TRBD1. The CDR3, from cysteine to phenylalanine, totals 20 residues. Of the read, only the CDR3 DNA is kept; its 60 bases are in frame from base 1. CDR1 and CDR2, looked up from the germline V gene (reference sequence), are SGHNT and YYREEE. Trimmed from V: 4 bases; trimmed from J: 3 bases; junction bases lacking a gene match: 16.